Following are 2 T cell receptor beta chains from one sample sequenced in a study of shared clonotypes between healthy human individuals. Clones were read by immunoSEQ multiplex PCR, and TCRdb kept only the in-frame ones, dropping some. The table lists around 1.1 million clones, 60% to 85% of them singletons. The sample consisted of memory CD4+ T cells from PBMCs. The subset: CD45RA-negative fraction. The receptors originated from a man between 18 and 29 years old in good health. Some clones in this sample may be carry-over from other donors' samples.

The genes are TRBV11-2 and TRBJ2-3, with D hard to call. The CDR3 length is 11 residues. Trimming took 5 bases from V and 5 from J, leaving 5 bases between them. CDR1 is SGHAT, CDR2 FQNNGV, per germline. CDR3 residues: CASSIKDTQYF. The CDR3 DNA reads TGTGCCAGCAGCATTAAAGATACGCAGTATTTT.

The rearrangement uses TRBV5-1 and TRBJ1-1; weak D call: TRBD1 (5 bases). The CDR3 runs to 16 residues. The V gene lost 7 bases and the J gene lost 7 bases, with 26 bases spanning the gap. CDR1 and CDR2 (germline): SGHRS, YFSETQ. The CDR3 DNA sequence: TGCGCCAGCTCCCGAGGGGACCTTGAGGGAGATCGTGAAGCTTTCTTT. This sequence encodes CASSRGDLEGDREAFF.